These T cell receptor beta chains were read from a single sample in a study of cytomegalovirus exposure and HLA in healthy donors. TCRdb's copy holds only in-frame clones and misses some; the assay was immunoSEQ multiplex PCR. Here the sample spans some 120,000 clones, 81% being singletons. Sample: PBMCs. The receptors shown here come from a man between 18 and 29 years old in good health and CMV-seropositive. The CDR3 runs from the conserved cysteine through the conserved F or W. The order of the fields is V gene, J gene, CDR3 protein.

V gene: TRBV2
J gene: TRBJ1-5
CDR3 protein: CASMRPGGNQPQHF

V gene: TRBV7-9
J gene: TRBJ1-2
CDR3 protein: CASRYDLGNFYGYTF

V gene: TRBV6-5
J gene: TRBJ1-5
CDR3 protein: CASSRGQGAGQPQHF

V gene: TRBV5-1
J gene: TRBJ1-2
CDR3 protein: CASSLGGPGVHYTF

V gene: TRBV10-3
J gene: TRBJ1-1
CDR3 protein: CAISPGSTEAFF

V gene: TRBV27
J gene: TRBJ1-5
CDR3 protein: CASSFRGLGQPQHF

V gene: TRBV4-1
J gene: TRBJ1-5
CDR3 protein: CASSRQGHQPQHF

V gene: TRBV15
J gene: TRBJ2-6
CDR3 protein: CATTETGSSGANVLTF

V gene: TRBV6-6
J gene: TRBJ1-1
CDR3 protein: CASERGQGVGTEAFF

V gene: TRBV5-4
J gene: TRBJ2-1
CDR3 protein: CASSFSGREHNEQFF

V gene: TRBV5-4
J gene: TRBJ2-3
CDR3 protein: CASSLPHTPKDTQYF

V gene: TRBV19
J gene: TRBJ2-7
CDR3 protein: CASKAGGASYYEQYF

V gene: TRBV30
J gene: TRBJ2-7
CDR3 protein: CAWSVTGGYEQYF